Listed here are 23 T cell receptor beta chains from one sample, sequenced in a study of Graves' ophthalmopathy and Graves' hyperthyroidism (dated by TCRdb to 2017 to 2018). Instrument used: Illumina HiSeq 2000. For repertoire sequencing, TCR beta CDR3 regions were amplified from RNA transcripts. HTBI primers and the Qiagen OneStep RT-PCR kit were used in a first-round RT-PCR, which was followed by a second-round multiplex PCR, size selection and purification. TCRdb handled the public reads itself, with Q25 trimming in fastp and clone calling in MiXCR, and kept productive beta chains. Rows merge per CDR3 protein into single entries with the most common DNA and genes. The sample includes hundreds of thousands of distinct CDR3 sequences, with roughly 20% observed a single time. Around 7% of the sample comes from the top ten. The source material was peripheral blood. Receptors originate from a young woman with stable Graves' hyperthyroidism. Some clones in this sample may be carry-over from other donors' samples. Donor details come from another sample of the same person, matched by shared clones.

Only a few counts were recorded for this clonotype. The rearrangement uses TRBV3-1 and TRBJ2-7; D gene uncertain. CDR3 size: 13 residues. Trimming cost V 4 bases and J 4 bases, with 11 bases left between them. CDR1 and CDR2 from the germline V gene are LGHDT and YNNKEL (reference sequence). In nucleotides, the CDR3 is TGTGCCAGCAGCCCCTTCCCCGAGTACGAGCAGTACTTC. As protein: CASSPFPEYEQYF.

This clonotype showed up many times. The chain recombines TRBV6-2 or TRBV6-3 with TRBJ1-1; D ambiguous. The germline gives CDR1 MNHEY, CDR2 SVGEGT. The V end was cut by 6 bases, the J end by 7 bases, with 18 bases between. The CDR3 runs to 14 residues. This CDR3 is CASSFRGLTVEAFF. The CDR3 nucleotides are TGTGCCAGCAGCTTTAGAGGACTTACTGTTGAAGCTTTCTTT.

This clonotype showed up many times. It may be a read error: a sequence one base away is much more abundant. The conserved phenylalanine or tryptophan normally closing the CDR3 is absent here, so this likely arose from a read error. CDR3 region: CASSGTGGTEAFI. The CDR3 DNA reads as TGTGCCAGCAGTGGGACAGGGGGAACTGAAGCTTTCATT. The gene calls are TRBV6-1 and TRBJ1-1, with 10 nucleotides matching TRBD1. CDR1 is MNHNS and CDR2 is SASEGT in the germline V gene. This CDR3 is 13 amino acids long. V shed 4 bases, J shed 5 bases, and the junction held 1 base outside the gene matches.

CDR3 coding DNA: TGTGCCAGCAGTGAGGGGACAGATACGCAGTATTTT. It encodes CASSEGTDTQYF. This sequence joins TRBV2 and TRBJ2-3, with D unresolved. V was trimmed by 3 bases and J by 3 bases, leaving 4 bases between them. CDR3 length: 12 amino acids. The germline V gene encodes CDR1 SNHLY and CDR2 FYNNEI.

This clonotype has a count of ten or more. V usage is TRBV20-1 and J usage is TRBJ2-7, with 14 bases fitting TRBD2. This CDR3 has 13 residues. V lost 6 bases, J lost 6 bases, and 4 bases stayed unmatched. CDR1 and CDR2 from the germline V gene are DFQATT and SNEGSKA (reference sequence). The CDR3 region has the DNA TGCAGTGCGGGGACTAGCGGGAGCTCCGAGCAGTACTTC. It translates to CSAGTSGSSEQYF.

This clonotype has at least ten counts. V is TRBV3-1 and J is TRBJ1-2; no clear D. V was shortened by 4 bases and J by 4 bases, with 13 bases between the two germline ends. The germline CDR1 and CDR2 sequences are LGHDT and YNNKEL (reference sequence). This CDR3 has 14 amino acids. CDR3 amino acids: CASSPRDLAYGYTF. The DNA of the CDR3 is TGTGCCAGCAGCCCCCGAGATCTAGCCTATGGCTACACCTTC.

This clonotype was counted at least ten times. The chain employs TRBV12-3 or TRBV12-4 and TRBJ1-5; no definite D call. The V and J ends lost 4 bases and 9 bases respectively, with 13 bases between them. CDR3 length: 13 amino acids. The CDR3 DNA reads TGTGCCAGCAGTTCCCCTGGTCGGGCGCCCCAGCATTTT. It translates to CASSSPGRAPQHF.

This clonotype was seen ten or more times. This rearrangement joins TRBV12-3 or TRBV12-4 to TRBJ1-3; the match to TRBD1 covers 7 bases. Trimming cost V 6 bases and J 0 bases; bases outside gene matches: 5. CDR3 length: 15 amino acids. For the CDR3, the DNA is TGTGCCAGCAGGCCGACAGGGAGCTCTGGAAACACCATATATTTT. It yields the protein CASRPTGSSGNTIYF.

The table lists this clonotype with many counts. This chain joins TRBV6-1 and TRBJ1-5, with D possibly TRBD1 on 6 matching bases. With 8 bases removed from V and 6 bases from J, the gap between germline ends came to 14 bases. The CDR3 has 13 residues. Germline V CDR1 and CDR2: MNHNS, SASEGT. The CDR3 sequence is CASRTARGQPQHF. CDR3 DNA sequence: TGTGCCAGCCGGACAGCTCGAGGTCAGCCCCAGCATTTT.

This clonotype showed up many times. V gene TRBV28 combines with J gene TRBJ1-1; tentatively, D is TRBD1 (6 bases). This CDR3 spans 13 amino acids. From germline, CDR1 is MDHEN and CDR2 SYDVKM. The ends were cut back, 2 bases at V and 11 bases at J, with 15 bases in the middle. CDR3 DNA sequence: TGTGCCAGCAGTTTACCCGGACAGACCCGGGCTTTCTTT. Amino acid sequence: CASSLPGQTRAFF.

The sample holds many counts of this clonotype. CDR3 region: CASSVQTNNSPLHF. The CDR3 DNA reads TGTGCCAGCAGTGTGCAGACAAATAATTCACCCCTCCACTTT. The chain links TRBV25-1 to TRBJ1-6; D not resolved. V lost 4 bases, J lost 5 bases, and 9 bases lay in between. The germline V gene encodes CDR1 MGHDK and CDR2 SYGVNS. The CDR3 has 14 residues. The variable domain in full, completed from reference TRBV25-1 and TRBJ1-6, reads EADIYQTPRYLVIGTGKKITLECSQTMGHDKMYWYQQDPGMELHLIHYSYGVNSTEKGDLSSESTVSRIRTEHFPLTLESARPSHTSQYLCASSVQTNNSPLHFGNGTRLTVT.

This clonotype appeared many times. V gene TRBV29-1 combines with J gene TRBJ2-7, with 9 nucleotides matching TRBD1. The CDR3 is made up of 13 amino acids. Germline lookup yields CDR1 SQVTM and CDR2 ANQGSEA. V lost 4 bases to trimming and J lost 2 bases; unmatched junction nucleotides: 3. The CDR3 sequence: CSVGQGDTYEQYF. Written as DNA, the CDR3 is TGCAGCGTTGGACAGGGGGACACCTACGAGCAGTACTTC.

This clonotype has more than one count but fewer than ten. This chain joins TRBV5-1 and TRBJ2-3; D not resolved. Germline V gives CDR1 SGHRS, CDR2 YFSETQ. The CDR3 length is 14 residues. Trimming pared 5 bases from V and 0 bases from J, leaving 10 bases between. The CDR3 protein is CASRGSLSTDTQYF. The CDR3 region has the DNA TGCGCCAGCAGGGGGTCCCTTAGCACAGATACGCAGTATTTT.

There are many counts of this clonotype. The chain joins TRBV7-9 to TRBJ2-5; possible D gene TRBD2, 5 bases. V gave up 5 bases and J gave up 5 bases, with 15 bases separating them. The CDR3 sequence is 14 residues long. The germline V gene has CDR1 SEHNR and CDR2 FQNEAQ (reference sequence). Here the CDR3 reads CASSPLGGDETQYF. CDR3 nucleotide sequence: TGTGCCAGCAGCCCCCTAGGAGGTGACGAGACCCAGTACTTC.

At least ten counts were recorded for this clonotype. The chain recombines TRBV9 with TRBJ1-1; no reliable D call. CDR1 and CDR2 from the germline V gene are SGDLS and YYNGEE. CDR3 length: 13 residues. Trimming removed 0 bases at V and 8 bases at J, with 11 bases between. The CDR3 region is CASSVEGGREAFF. The CDR3 DNA is TGTGCCAGCAGCGTAGAAGGAGGGCGCGAAGCTTTCTTT.

This clonotype was observed a few times. This chain joins TRBV3-1 and TRBJ1-1; weak D call: TRBD1 (5 bases). Trimming pared 5 bases from V and 4 bases from J, leaving 14 bases between. This CDR3 is 14 amino acids long. Germline values: CDR1 LGHDT, CDR2 YNNKEL (reference sequence). CDR3 amino acids: CASSEGTTPTEAFF. In nucleotides, the CDR3 is TGTGCCAGCAGCGAGGGGACTACCCCCACTGAAGCTTTCTTT.

This clonotype appeared once. The genes are TRBV20-1 and TRBJ1-6; 9 bases fit TRBD1. This CDR3 region has 16 residues. Germline trimming cut 0 bases from V and 7 bases from J; bases unmatched to any gene: 7. CDR1 and CDR2 (germline): DFQATT, SNEGSKA (reference sequence). The CDR3 DNA reads as TGCAGTGCTAGAGAGCTTGGGACAGGGCGGAATTCACCCCTCCACTTT. This codes for CSARELGTGRNSPLHF.

The J gene is TRBJ1-2, the V gene TRBV11-2; weak D call: TRBD1 (5 bases). Between the trimmed V and J ends, which lost 1 base and 7 bases, there was a span of 16 bases. The CDR3 contains 15 residues. Germline-derived CDR1 and CDR2 are SGHAT and FQNNGV. CDR3 region: CASSLVYDSSGGYTF. CDR3 bases: TGTGCCAGCAGCTTAGTATATGACAGTTCAGGTGGCTACACCTTC. Filled out from reference TRBV11-2 and TRBJ1-2, the complete variable domain reads EAGVAQSPRYKIIEKRQSVAFWCNPISGHATLYWYQQILGQGPKLLIQFQNNGVVDDSQLPKDRFSAERLKGVDSTLKIQPAKLEDSAVYLCASSLVYDSSGGYTFGSGTRLTVV.

CDR3 residues: CASSPSRKVYGYTF. CDR3 nucleotide sequence: TGTGCCAGCAGTCCCTCCCGGAAAGTCTATGGCTACACCTTC. The rearrangement joins TRBV6-1 to TRBJ1-2, with D unresolved. The CDR3 has 14 residues. Trimming removed 5 bases at V and 4 bases at J, with 14 bases between. CDR1 is MNHNS and CDR2 is SASEGT in the germline V gene.

The table lists this clonotype with a count of one. Lacking the conserved final phenylalanine or tryptophan, this CDR3 likely reflects a read error. The V and J genes are TRBV6-1 and TRBJ2-7; D is perhaps TRBD2 (6 bases). V lost 6 bases and J 3 bases, leaving 9 bases between the germline ends. Germline loops: CDR1 MNHNS, CDR2 SASEGT. The CDR3 runs 12 residues. For the CDR3, the DNA is TGTGCCAGCAGCCGGGGACTCTACGAGCAGTACATC. Residues: CASSRGLYEQYI.

In this sample, this clonotype turned up many times. The chain employs TRBV9 and TRBJ1-6, with unresolved D. CDR1 SGDLS and CDR2 YYNGEE come from the germline V gene. Trimming stripped 3 bases from V and 5 bases from J, with 3 bases between. The CDR3 extends over 12 amino acids. The CDR3 DNA follows: TGTGCCAGCAGCGGAAATAATTCACCCCTCCACTTT. Its translation is CASSGNNSPLHF.

The V gene is TRBV6-5, the J gene TRBJ2-7; either TRBD1 or TRBD2 may fit D (5 bases each). The CDR3 contains 14 residues. Germline V gene sequence: CDR1 MNHEY, CDR2 SVGAGI. The V gene lost 0 bases and the J gene lost 5 bases, with 11 bases spanning the gap. The CDR3 loop is CASSYSRGVDEQYF. DNA for the CDR3: TGTGCCAGCAGTTACTCGAGAGGGGTCGACGAGCAGTACTTC.

This clonotype came up many times. A junction boundary mismatches the germline segment, possibly from a read error. The rearrangement links TRBV28 to TRBJ2-7; TRBD1 agrees at 8 bases. The CDR3 is 11 residues long. Looked up from germline, CDR1 is MDHEN and CDR2 is SYDVKM. Here the CDR3 reads CASSSNRGDDF. In DNA form, the CDR3 reads TGTGCCAGCAGTTCAAACAGGGGGGACGACTTC.